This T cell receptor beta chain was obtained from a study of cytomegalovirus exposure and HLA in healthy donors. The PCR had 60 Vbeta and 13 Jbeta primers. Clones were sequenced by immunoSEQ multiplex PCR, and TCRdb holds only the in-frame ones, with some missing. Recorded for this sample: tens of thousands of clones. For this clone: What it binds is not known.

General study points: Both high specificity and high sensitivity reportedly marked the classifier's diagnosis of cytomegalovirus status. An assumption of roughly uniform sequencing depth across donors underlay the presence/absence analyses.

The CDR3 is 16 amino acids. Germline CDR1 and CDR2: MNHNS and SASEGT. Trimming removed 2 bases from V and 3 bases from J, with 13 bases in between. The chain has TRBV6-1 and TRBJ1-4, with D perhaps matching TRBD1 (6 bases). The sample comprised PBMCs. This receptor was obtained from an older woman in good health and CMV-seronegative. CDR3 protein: CASSEMAGASNEKLFF. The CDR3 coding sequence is TGTGCCAGCAGTGAAATGGCAGGGGCTTCTAATGAAAAACTGTTTTTT.